These 32 T cell receptor beta chains came from one sample sequenced in a study of blood T cell repertoires in COVID-19. Libraries were prepared by immunoSEQ multiplex PCR; TCRdb keeps only in-frame clonotypes and omits some of them. Of hundreds of thousands of clones detected, around 88% appear once; the ten largest clones hold around 6.5%. Material: peripheral blood. The receptors derive from a woman in her thirties with COVID-19, enrolled during active disease.

This chain connects TRBV10-2 to TRBJ2-1, with TRBD1 matching over 7 bases. This CDR3 has 11 amino acids. V lost 7 bases to trimming and J lost 12 bases; unmatched junction nucleotides: 6. Per germline, CDR1 WSHSY and CDR2 SAAADI. DNA of the CDR3: TGCGCCAGCACCCGGGACAGTAGGCAGTTCTTC. Its protein product is CASTRDSRQFF.

This clone was detected a few times. The chain couples TRBV2 to TRBJ2-1; 11 nucleotides match TRBD2. J gave up 4 bases and V 7 bases, and 6 bases lay outside the gene matches. Per germline, CDR1 SNHLY and CDR2 FYNNEI. The CDR3 is 15 amino acids. Here the CDR3 reads CASIPGLAEYNEQFF. CDR3 coding DNA: TGTGCCAGCATACCGGGACTAGCGGAATACAATGAGCAGTTCTTC.

This clone has a single count. J is TRBJ1-2 and V is TRBV24-1; 8 bases align to TRBD1. Germline CDR1 is KGHDR and CDR2 is SFDVKD. The V and J ends lost 7 bases and 2 bases, in that order; junction bases with no gene match: 5. The CDR3 totals 14 residues. DNA for the CDR3: TGTGCCACCAGCGGGACAGGACTAAACTATGGCTACACCTTC. Translation gives CATSGTGLNYGYTF.

This chain links TRBV7-8 with TRBJ2-3; D may be TRBD2 (6 bases). V dropped 0 bases and J dropped 2 bases, with 9 bases sitting between them. CDR3 length: 15 amino acids. From germline, CDR1 is SGHVS and CDR2 FQNEAQ. CDR3 DNA sequence: TGTGCCAGCAGCTTAGCGCTAGCGAACACAGATACGCAGTATTTT. This encodes CASSLALANTDTQYF.

This clone was found once. The rearrangement joins TRBV19 to TRBJ1-1, with D possibly being TRBD1 (6 bases). In germline, CDR1 is LNHDA, CDR2 SQIVND (reference sequence). This CDR3 spans 14 amino acids. V lost 4 bases and J lost 4, with 13 bases in between. The CDR3 DNA is TGTGCCAGTAGTAGAGGACAGTCCTTCACTGAAGCTTTCTTT. The encoded protein is CASSRGQSFTEAFF.

V is TRBV27 and J is TRBJ1-2, with 7 bases identical to TRBD1. Germline trimming cut 0 bases from V and 4 bases from J; bases unmatched to any gene: 5. The CDR3 sequence is 15 residues long. The germline gives CDR1 MNHEY, CDR2 SMNVEV (reference sequence). The CDR3 region has the DNA TGTGCCAGCAGTTTATCCGGGACAGCCCTCTATGGCTACACCTTC. Translation gives CASSLSGTALYGYTF.

Here the CDR3 DNA reads TGTGCCAGCAGTGACTCAGCGGGAGTTATAAATGAGCAGTTCTTC. It codes for CASSDSAGVINEQFF. The J gene is TRBJ2-1, the V gene TRBV6-4; 8 bases agree with TRBD2. Trimming at V came to 0 bases and at J to 7 bases, leaving 5 bases not matched to a gene. This CDR3 is built from 15 residues. Germline V CDR1 and CDR2: MRHNA, SNTAGT.

The rearrangement links TRBV6-1 to TRBJ2-4, with a weak D call TRBD2 (6 bases). The germline gives CDR1 MNHNS, CDR2 SASEGT. With 2 bases removed from V and 14 bases from J, the gap between germline ends came to 13 bases. The length of the CDR3 is 12 residues. The CDR3 sequence is CASSEFRREEYF. CDR3 nucleotide sequence: TGTGCCAGCAGTGAATTTCGCAGGGAGGAGTACTTC.

V and J are TRBV12-5 and TRBJ1-2; D might be TRBD1 (6 bases). The CDR3 sequence is 13 residues long. Germline V lookup: CDR1 LGHNT, CDR2 FRNRAP. Trimming pared 6 bases from V and 6 bases from J, leaving 14 bases between. CDR3 sequence (DNA): TGTGCTAGTGGCGCGGGGGGGCTGGATGGCTACACCTTC. Amino acid sequence: CASGAGGLDGYTF.

The chain employs TRBV30 and TRBJ1-2; 12 nucleotides align to TRBD1. CDR1 and CDR2 from the germline V gene are GTSNPN and SVGIG (reference sequence). The CDR3 has 15 amino acids. With V trimmed by 5 bases and J by 4 bases, 8 bases remained unmatched. In DNA form, the CDR3 reads TGTGCCTGGGGCAGCGGGACAGGGGGCTTCTATGGCTACACCTTC. Translating gives CAWGSGTGGFYGYTF.

V is TRBV29-1 and J is TRBJ1-1; 7 nucleotides match TRBD1. This CDR3 comprises 13 residues. Germline V CDR1 and CDR2: SQVTM, ANQGSEA. V shed 6 bases, J shed 0 bases, and the junction held 4 bases outside the gene matches. The CDR3 DNA sequence: TGCAGCGTCGCGGGACAGATGAACACTGAAGCTTTCTTT. This gives the protein CSVAGQMNTEAFF.

J is TRBJ1-1 and V is TRBV12-3 or TRBV12-4, with D possibly being TRBD1 (5 bases). The CDR3 loop spans 12 amino acids. V lost 6 bases, J lost 5 bases, and 10 bases lay in between. Written as DNA, the CDR3 is TGTGCCAGCAGCGAAAGACAGACTGAAGCTTTCTTT. Translated: CASSERQTEAFF.

V is TRBV6-5 and J is TRBJ2-1; 8 bases are a match to TRBD2. CDR1 is MNHEY and CDR2 is SVGAGI in the germline V gene. CDR3 size: 14 residues. V was clipped by 2 bases and J by 5 bases; unmatched bases: 2. The CDR3 DNA reads TGTGCCAGCAGTTACACGGGGGGGAACAATGAGCAGTTCTTC. Translating gives CASSYTGGNNEQFF.

This sequence joins TRBV6-5 and TRBJ2-3; D ambiguous. Germline-derived CDR1 and CDR2 are MNHEY and SVGAGI. The CDR3 has 15 amino acids. Deletions cut 4 bases from V and 0 bases from J, with 11 bases between. This chain's CDR3 is CASSFRHTSTDTQYF. CDR3 nucleotides: TGTGCCAGCAGTTTCCGACATACTAGCACAGATACGCAGTATTTT.

CDR3 nucleotides: TGTGCCAGCAGTTACGAGGAGGGAACTGTCTATGGCTACACCTTC. As protein: CASSYEEGTVYGYTF. The rearrangement links TRBV6-2 or TRBV6-3 to TRBJ1-2; D not certain. The length of the CDR3 is 15 residues. The V gene's germline CDR1 is MNHEY and CDR2 SVGEGT. The V end lost 2 bases, the J end lost 4 bases, and 14 bases lay between the germline ends.

This clone was seen just once. V usage is TRBV5-1 and J usage is TRBJ1-3; TRBD1 matches at 8 bases. Germline CDR1 is SGHRS and CDR2 is YFSETQ. The CDR3 is 16 amino acids. Unmatched junction bases numbered 6, after V lost 4 bases and J lost 0 bases. The CDR3 loop reads CASSIGQGLSGNTIYF. In nucleotides, the CDR3 is TGCGCCAGCAGCATCGGACAGGGCCTCTCTGGAAACACCATATATTTT. The full variable domain, in which reference TRBV5-1 and TRBJ1-3 provide the parts outside the CDR3, is KAGVTQTPRYLIKTRGQQVTLSCSPISGHRSVSWYQQTPGQGLQFLFEYFSETQRNKGNFPGRFSGRQFSNSRSEMNVSTLELGDSALYLCASSIGQGLSGNTIYFGEGSWLTVV.

The chain joins TRBV27 to TRBJ2-1, with TRBD2 identical over 9 bases. CDR3 length: 16 residues. Per the germline V gene, CDR1 is MNHEY and CDR2 is SMNVEV (reference sequence). The trim removed 6 bases at V and 9 bases at J, leaving 15 bases unmatched. The CDR3 loop is CASSPASRGGLGEQFF. In nucleotides, the CDR3 is TGTGCCAGCAGCCCCGCATCGCGGGGGGGCCTTGGTGAGCAGTTCTTC.

This chain links TRBV5-1 with TRBJ1-2; 7 bases map to TRBD1. Germline assignment: CDR1 SGHRS and CDR2 YFSETQ. Losses at the gene ends were 6 bases for V and 0 bases for J; bases not matched to a gene: 8. This CDR3 has 15 residues. CDR3 residues: CASKTSTGSNYGYTF. The CDR3 DNA follows: TGCGCCAGCAAAACCTCGACAGGGTCTAACTATGGCTACACCTTC.

V and J are TRBV14 and TRBJ1-1; D unclear. This CDR3 is built from 16 residues. Deletions cut 1 base from V and 1 base from J, with 13 bases between. Looked up from germline, CDR1 is SGHDN and CDR2 is FVKESK. The CDR3 loop is CASSQVPYFGNTEAFF. In nucleotides, the CDR3 is TGTGCCAGCAGCCAAGTACCGTATTTCGGGAACACTGAAGCTTTCTTT. Drawing the rest from reference TRBV14 and TRBJ1-1, the complete variable domain is EAGVTQFPSHSVIEKGQTVTLRCDPISGHDNLYWYRRVMGKEIKFLLHFVKESKQDESGMPNNRFLAERTGGTYSTLKVQPAELEDSGVYFCASSQVPYFGNTEAFFGQGTRLTVV.

This CDR3 is CASSLLASGDNEQFF. As DNA, the CDR3 is TGTGCCAGCAGTTTGTTGGCTAGCGGGGACAATGAGCAGTTCTTC. The chain uses TRBV27 and TRBJ2-1, with 9 bases identical to TRBD2. This CDR3 has 15 residues. Losses at the gene ends were 3 bases for V and 5 bases for J; bases not matched to a gene: 5. Per the germline V gene, CDR1 is MNHEY and CDR2 is SMNVEV (reference sequence).

This rearrangement joins TRBV5-8 to TRBJ2-7, with D perhaps matching TRBD1 (6 bases). Trimming removed 1 base at V and 0 bases at J, with 14 bases between. The length of the CDR3 is 16 residues. Germline CDR1 reads SGHTS; CDR2 reads YDEGEE. The CDR3 sequence: CASSLYRAVTSYEQYF. For the CDR3, the DNA is TGTGCCAGCAGCTTGTACAGGGCCGTCACCTCCTACGAGCAGTACTTC.

V is TRBV3-1 (or the pseudogene TRBV3-2) and J is TRBJ1-6, with TRBD1 as a possible D gene (6 bases). V was pared by 3 bases and J by 3 bases, with 12 bases between. This CDR3 comprises 16 residues. Germline-derived CDR1 and CDR2 are LGHDT and YNNKEL (reference sequence). CDR3 sequence: CASSQGWDIYNSPLHF. DNA of the CDR3: TGTGCCAGCAGCCAGGGCTGGGACATCTATAATTCACCCCTCCACTTT.

The rearrangement joins TRBV12-3 or TRBV12-4 to TRBJ2-7; a possible D gene is TRBD2 (5 bases). The CDR3 is 13 residues long. Trimming cost V 5 bases and J 2 bases, with 10 bases left between them. The CDR3 reads CASSRGNTYEQYV. For the CDR3, the DNA is TGTGCCAGCAGTAGAGGGAACACCTACGAGCAGTACGTC.

V is TRBV7-2 and J is TRBJ2-1; 8 positions agree with TRBD2. The CDR3 spans 13 residues. The V gene's germline CDR1 is SGHTA and CDR2 FQGNSA. With 8 bases clipped from V and 3 bases from J, the junction kept 3 bases outside the gene matches. This CDR3 is CASREGLYNEQFF. In nucleotides, the CDR3 is TGTGCCAGCCGGGAGGGGCTCTACAATGAGCAGTTCTTC.

The V gene is TRBV29-1, the J gene TRBJ1-2; TRBD1 might be the D (5 bases). Between the trimmed V and J ends, which lost 5 bases and 2 bases, there was a span of 15 bases. The CDR3 is 14 residues long. Germline V gives CDR1 SQVTM, CDR2 ANQGSEA. The CDR3 is CSVLTGDLNYGYTF. DNA for the CDR3: TGCAGCGTTCTTACAGGCGACCTGAACTATGGCTACACCTTC.

This chain uses TRBV28 with TRBJ1-2; D perhaps matches TRBD1 (6 bases). The CDR3 contains 16 residues. Germline CDR1 reads MDHEN; CDR2 reads SYDVKM. Trimming pared 6 bases from V and 5 bases from J, leaving 22 bases between. The CDR3 spells CASSPPLGRDIYGYTF. The CDR3 DNA reads TGTGCCAGCAGCCCTCCCTTAGGCAGGGACATTTATGGCTACACCTTC.

The chain uses TRBV20-1 and TRBJ2-3; TRBD2 matches at 12 bases. With 3 bases clipped from V and 2 bases from J, the junction kept 6 bases outside the gene matches. This CDR3 has 16 amino acids. The germline V gene has CDR1 DFQATT and CDR2 SNEGSKA (reference sequence). The CDR3 DNA follows: TGCAGTGCTAGTATGACTAGCGGGAGATACACAGATACGCAGTATTTT. This encodes CSASMTSGRYTDTQYF.

The chain uses TRBV15 and TRBJ1-5, with D maybe TRBD1 (5 bases). The CDR3 is 12 residues long. Germline V CDR1 and CDR2: LNHNV, YYDKDF (reference sequence). V gave up 3 bases and J gave up 8 bases, with 8 bases separating them. CDR3 sequence (DNA): TGTGCCACCAGCAGGTTAGGGGAGCCCCAGCATTTT. It translates to CATSRLGEPQHF.

The chain combines TRBV4-3 with TRBJ2-7; 7 bases align to TRBD2. The CDR3 length is 14 residues. V dropped 1 base and J dropped 7; count of bases not matched to a gene: 7. Germline V CDR1 and CDR2: LGHNA, YSLEER. CDR3 sequence reads: CASSQGLAGLEQYF. In DNA, the CDR3 is TGCGCCAGCAGCCAAGGACTAGCAGGCCTGGAGCAGTACTTC.

The rearrangement links TRBV2 to TRBJ2-5; 7 bases are a match to TRBD2. The CDR3 covers 19 residues. Germline CDR1 and CDR2: SNHLY and FYNNEI. Losses at the gene ends were 0 bases for V and 4 bases for J; bases not matched to a gene: 17. In nucleotides, the CDR3 is TGTGCCAGCAGTGAAGCCACGCCGGGGCGTACTAGCGTAAGAGAGACCCAGTACTTC. It is translated as CASSEATPGRTSVRETQYF.

The chain has TRBV13 and TRBJ2-3; 8 bases map to TRBD1. J was trimmed by 6 bases and V by 1 base; bases with no gene match: 0. Germline V gene data show CDR1 as PRHDT and CDR2 as FYEKMQ (reference sequence). The CDR3 has 13 amino acids. CDR3 sequence: CASSLAGGDTQYF. The CDR3 DNA sequence: TGTGCCAGCAGCTTAGCAGGGGGCGATACGCAGTATTTT. The complete variable domain, with remaining parts taken from reference TRBV13 and TRBJ2-3, reads AAGVIQSPRHLIKEKRETATLKCYPIPRHDTVYWYQQGPGQDPQFLISFYEKMQSDKGSIPDRFSAQQFSDYHSELNMSSLELGDSALYFCASSLAGGDTQYFGPGTRLTVL.

This chain links TRBV15 with TRBJ2-2; a possible D gene is TRBD1 (5 bases). This CDR3 spans 18 amino acids. V shed 0 bases and J shed 0 bases, with 14 bases lying between them. CDR1 and CDR2 (germline): LNHNV, YYDKDF (reference sequence). The CDR3 coding sequence is TGTGCCACCAGCAGAGATGCCGGGCAGGGCGCGAACACCGGGGAGCTGTTTTTT. Its translation: CATSRDAGQGANTGELFF.